This T cell receptor beta chain was recovered during a study of CXCR3-negative and CXCR3-positive naive CD8 T cells. Libraries of TRB cDNA were made by 5' RACE and carried UMIs. TCRdb re-called the 5' RACE reads and gives one entry per CDR3 protein, without DNA. This repertoire includes just under 45,000 distinct CDR3 sequences. The V gene's germline CDR1 is MNHEY and CDR2 SVGEGT. The CDR3 has 14 residues. The sample taken for sequencing was memory CD8+ T cells from blood. This TCR was sampled from a human donor in good health. Some clones in this sample may be carry-over from other donors' samples. V and J are TRBV6-2 or TRBV6-3 and TRBJ2-1. The CDR3 is CASSDPSSYNEQFF.